This T cell receptor (beta chain) was identified in a study of cytomegalovirus exposure and HLA in healthy donors. On this clone itself: The antigen is unknown.

PCR involved 60 Vbeta and 13 Jbeta primers. Profiled with immunoSEQ multiplex PCR; TCRdb holds only in-frame clones, not every one. This table has more than 100,000 clones, 70% to 80% appearing once. Study-level findings and limits: Near-uniform donor sequencing depth was presumed by presence/absence analyses.

The specimen sequenced was PBMCs. The clonotype originates from a woman aged 55 to 70 in good health and CMV-seronegative.

CDR3 nucleotide sequence: TGCGCCAGCAGCTTGGAACAGCCGGGAGTGGGGACAGATACGCAGTATTTT. Encoded protein: CASSLEQPGVGTDTQYF. V is TRBV5-1 and J is TRBJ2-3, with D possibly being TRBD2 (6 bases). Germline CDR1 reads SGHRS; CDR2 reads YFSETQ. The CDR3 sequence is 17 residues long. Trimming cost V 0 bases and J 3 bases, with 17 bases left between them.